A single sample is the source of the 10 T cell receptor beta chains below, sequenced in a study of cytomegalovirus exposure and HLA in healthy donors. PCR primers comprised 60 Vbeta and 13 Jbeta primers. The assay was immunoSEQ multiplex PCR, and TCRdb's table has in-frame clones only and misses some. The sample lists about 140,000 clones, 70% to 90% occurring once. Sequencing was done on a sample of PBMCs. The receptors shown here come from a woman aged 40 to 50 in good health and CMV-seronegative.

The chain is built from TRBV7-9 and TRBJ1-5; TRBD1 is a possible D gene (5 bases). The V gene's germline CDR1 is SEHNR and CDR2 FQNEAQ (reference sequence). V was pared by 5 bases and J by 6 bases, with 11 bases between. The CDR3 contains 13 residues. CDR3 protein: CASSQGVRQPQHF. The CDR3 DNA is TGTGCCAGCAGCCAGGGCGTCCGTCAGCCCCAGCATTTT.

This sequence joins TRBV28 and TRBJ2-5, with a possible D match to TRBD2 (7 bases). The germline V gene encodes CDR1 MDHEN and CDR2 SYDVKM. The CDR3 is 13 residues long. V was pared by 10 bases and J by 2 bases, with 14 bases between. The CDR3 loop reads CATIQGGQETQYF. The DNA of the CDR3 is TGTGCCACCATACAGGGAGGGCAAGAGACCCAGTACTTC.

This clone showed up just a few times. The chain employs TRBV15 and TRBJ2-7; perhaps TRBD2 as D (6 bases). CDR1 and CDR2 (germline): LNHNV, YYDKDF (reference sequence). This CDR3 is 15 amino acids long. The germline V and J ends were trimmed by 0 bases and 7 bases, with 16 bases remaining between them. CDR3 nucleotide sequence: TGTGCCACCAGCAGAGAGGGAGGAAAGCTCGGGGAGCAGTACTTC. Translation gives CATSREGGKLGEQYF.

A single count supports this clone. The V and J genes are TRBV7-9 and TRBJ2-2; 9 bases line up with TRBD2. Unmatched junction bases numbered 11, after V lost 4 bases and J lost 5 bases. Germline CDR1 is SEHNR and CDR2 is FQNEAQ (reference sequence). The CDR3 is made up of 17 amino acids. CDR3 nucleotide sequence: TGTGCCAGCAGCTCGCCGGTCGGGACTAGCTTAACCGGGGAGCTGTTTTTT. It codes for CASSSPVGTSLTGELFF.

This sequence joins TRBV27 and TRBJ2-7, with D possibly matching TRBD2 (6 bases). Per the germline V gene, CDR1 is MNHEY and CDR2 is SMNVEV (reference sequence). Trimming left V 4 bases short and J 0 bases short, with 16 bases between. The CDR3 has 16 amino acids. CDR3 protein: CASSSPRDGSSYEQYF. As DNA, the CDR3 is TGTGCCAGCAGTTCCCCCCGGGACGGGAGCTCCTACGAGCAGTACTTC.

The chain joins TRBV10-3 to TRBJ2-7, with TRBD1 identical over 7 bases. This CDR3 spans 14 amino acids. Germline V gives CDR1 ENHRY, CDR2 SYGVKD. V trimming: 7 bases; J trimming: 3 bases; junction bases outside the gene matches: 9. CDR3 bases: TGTGCCATCATGCCCGGGACAGAAGGCTACGAGCAGTACTTC. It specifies CAIMPGTEGYEQYF.

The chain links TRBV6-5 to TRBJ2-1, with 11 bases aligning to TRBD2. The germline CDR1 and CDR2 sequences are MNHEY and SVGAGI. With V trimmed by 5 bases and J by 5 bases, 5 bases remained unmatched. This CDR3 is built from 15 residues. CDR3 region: CASSPGTSGNNEQFF. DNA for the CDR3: TGTGCCAGCAGTCCCGGGACTAGCGGTAACAATGAGCAGTTCTTC.

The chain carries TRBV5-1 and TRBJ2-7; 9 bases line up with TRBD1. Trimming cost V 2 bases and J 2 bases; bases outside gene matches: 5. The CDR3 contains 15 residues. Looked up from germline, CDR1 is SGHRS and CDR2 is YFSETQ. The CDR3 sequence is CASSLDRGVAYEQYF. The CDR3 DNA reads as TGCGCCAGCAGCTTAGACAGGGGGGTAGCCTACGAGCAGTACTTC.

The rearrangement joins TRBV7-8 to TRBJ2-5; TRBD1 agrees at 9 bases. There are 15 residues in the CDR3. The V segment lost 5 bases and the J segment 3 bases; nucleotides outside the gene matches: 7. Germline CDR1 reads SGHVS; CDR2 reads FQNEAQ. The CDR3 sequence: CASSLTGTGKETQYF. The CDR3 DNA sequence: TGTGCCAGCAGCCTAACCGGGACAGGGAAAGAGACCCAGTACTTC.

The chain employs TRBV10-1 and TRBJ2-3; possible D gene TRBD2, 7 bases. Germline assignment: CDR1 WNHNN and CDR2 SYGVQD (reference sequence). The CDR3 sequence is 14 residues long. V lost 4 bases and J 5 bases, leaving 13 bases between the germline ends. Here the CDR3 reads CASSGGGAGDTQYF. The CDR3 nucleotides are TGCGCCAGCAGTGGAGGGGGGGCCGGAGATACGCAGTATTTT.